This T cell receptor (beta chain) was identified in a study of beta chain features in type 1 diabetes. Overall study findings and caveats: Type 1 diabetes patients had TCRB CDR3s that were shorter (moderately but significantly so) in all four CD4+ subsets.

Reverse transcription of all isolated RNA meant that expressed TCRB transcripts were sequenced. Sequencing was performed with immunoSEQ multiplex PCR; in TCRdb, only in-frame clones are kept and a portion is missing. The sample has roughly 350,000 clones, around 10% seen once; the top ten hold about 0.6%. Remarks on this clone: The antigen is unknown.

Germline V lookup: CDR1 SGHNT, CDR2 YYREEE (reference sequence). The CDR3 runs 16 residues. Trimming left V 2 bases short and J 5 bases short, with 17 bases between. The chain carries TRBV5-4 and TRBJ2-4; D might be TRBD1 or TRBD2, each matching 7 bases. What was sequenced was central memory CD4+ T cells from blood. The source is a man aged 25 to 40 with type 1 diabetes. Written as DNA, the CDR3 is TGTGCCAGCAGCTTAGCAGCGGGACAGCTGCAAAACATTCAGTACTTC. Amino acids: CASSLAAGQLQNIQYF.